This TCR beta chain was sequenced in a study of blood T cell repertoires in COVID-19. Across the study: Samples of COVID-19 (acute and convalescent) were obtained from the United States, Italy and Spain. Sources were T cells, B-cell-depleted T cells, or PBMCs; the material itself was cDNA or gDNA.

CDR1 is MNHEY and CDR2 is SMNVEV in the germline V gene (reference sequence). The CDR3 is 13 amino acids. The V and J ends lost 0 bases and 7 bases respectively, with 7 bases between them. This clone was detected only a few times. Generated by immunoSEQ multiplex PCR, the TCRdb table keeps only in-frame clones and is missing some. The table records 12,000 or so clones, 90% of them present only once. The sequence derives from a man aged 65 to 85 with active COVID-19. Material: peripheral blood. This rearrangement joins TRBV27 to TRBJ1-5; D ambiguous. CDR3 in amino acids: CASSLSIQQPQHF. As DNA, the CDR3 is TGTGCCAGCAGTTTATCGATACAGCAGCCCCAGCATTTT.